This T cell receptor (beta chain) was captured by sequencing in a study of shared clonotypes between healthy human individuals. Study details: A donor's plate count was three for CD4 naive and three for CD4 memory; CD8 naive had two and CD8 memory one.

This CDR3 has 15 residues. V dropped 6 bases and J dropped 0 bases, with 15 bases sitting between them. From germline, CDR1 is MNHEY and CDR2 SVGAGI. A single count supports this clone. The antigen is undetermined. Study-level findings and limits: Of the naive CD4 clonotypes, approximately 5% were shared across a few donors.

Per the authors' pipeline: ImmunoSEQ sequences covered only the junction and lacked quality scores; filtering therefore differed. Assay: immunoSEQ multiplex PCR; the TCRdb copy retains only in-frame clones and omits some. That table furnishes V, J and clone size, whereas the DNA furnished D and trimming. The data show millions of clones, around nine tenths seen once. Specimen: naive CD4+ T cells sorted from blood. Subset in this sample: CD45RA+ positively selected. The clonotype was recovered from a man younger than 30 in good health. V usage is TRBV6-5 and J usage is TRBJ2-7; D may correspond to TRBD1 or TRBD2 (5 bases each). DNA of the CDR3: TGTGCCAGCAGAGCTGGCAGGGACCACTCCTACGAGCAGTACTTC. This sequence encodes CASRAGRDHSYEQYF.